This TCR beta chain came from a study of blood T cell repertoires in COVID-19. Looking at the study overall: T cells, B-cell-depleted T cells, or PBMCs supplied cDNA or gDNA.

In the source study's methods: Scientists estimated how many nucleated cells there were by amplifying reference gene primers. TCRdb's copy holds only in-frame clones and misses some; the assay was immunoSEQ multiplex PCR. The DNA was the basis for D and trimming; V, J and clone size are from that table. The top ten clones hold approximately 2.6% of a sample with some 65,000 clones, approximately 94% of them seen once. Losses at the gene ends were 6 bases for V and 6 bases for J; bases not matched to a gene: 9. This CDR3 has 16 amino acids. The V gene's germline CDR1 is SGHNT and CDR2 YENEEA. The sequence was collected from a man aged 70-80 years with active COVID-19. The specimen was peripheral blood. This sequence joins TRBV11-3 and TRBJ2-2, with 11 nucleotides matching TRBD1. The CDR3 reads CASRKRDRGGPGELFF. CDR3 nucleotides: TGTGCCAGCAGAAAAAGGGACAGGGGGGGACCCGGGGAGCTGTTTTTT.